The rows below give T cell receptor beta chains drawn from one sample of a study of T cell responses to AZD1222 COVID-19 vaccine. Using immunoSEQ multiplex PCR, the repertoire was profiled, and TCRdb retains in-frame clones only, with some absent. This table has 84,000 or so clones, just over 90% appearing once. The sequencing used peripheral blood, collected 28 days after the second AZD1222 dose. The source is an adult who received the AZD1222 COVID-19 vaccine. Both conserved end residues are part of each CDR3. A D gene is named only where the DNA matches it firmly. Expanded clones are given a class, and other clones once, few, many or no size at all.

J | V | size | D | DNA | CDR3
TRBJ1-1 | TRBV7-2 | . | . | TGTGCCAGCAGCTTAGGTGGCGGGGGGCCTGAAGCTTTCTTT | CASSLGGGGPEAFF
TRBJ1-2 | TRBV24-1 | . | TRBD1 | TGTGCCACCAGCTTGACAGGGGACGATGGCTACACCTTC | CATSLTGDDGYTF
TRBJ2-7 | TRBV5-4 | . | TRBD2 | TGTGCCAGCAGCGGGGGACTAGCGGGAGGGTACGAGCAGTACTTC | CASSGGLAGGYEQYF
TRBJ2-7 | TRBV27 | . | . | TGTGCCAGCAACTATATCGCAGGGATTACTATAATTAGCTCCTACGAGCAGTACTTC | CASNYIAGITIISSYEQYF
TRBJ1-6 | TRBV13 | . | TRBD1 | TGTGCCAGCAGCTCGGGACAGCCTAATTCACCCCTCCACTTT | CASSSGQPNSPLHF
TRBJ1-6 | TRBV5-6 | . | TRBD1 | TGTGCCAGCAGCCAACCTCAGACAGGGTCCTATTCACCCCTCCACTTT | CASSQPQTGSYSPLHF
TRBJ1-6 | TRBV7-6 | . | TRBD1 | TGTGCCAGCAGCTCCCGGACAGGGGATTCACCCCTCCACTTT | CASSSRTGDSPLHF
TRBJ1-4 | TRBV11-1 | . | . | TGTGCCAGCAGCTTAACAGTGAATAATGAAAAACTGTTTTTT | CASSLTVNNEKLFF
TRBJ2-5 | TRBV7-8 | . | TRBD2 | TGTGCCAGCAGCTTAGTGGCAATAGCGGGAGAAGGGACCCAGTACTTC | CASSLVAIAGEGTQYF
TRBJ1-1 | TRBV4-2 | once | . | TGTGCCAGCAGCCAAGAGGGCAGCATGAACACTGAAGCTTTCTTT | CASSQEGSMNTEAFF
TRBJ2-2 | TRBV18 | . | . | TGTGCCAGCTCACCCCTGCGAGACAACACCGGGGAGCTGTTTTTT | CASSPLRDNTGELFF
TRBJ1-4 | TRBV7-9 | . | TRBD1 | TGTGCCAGCAGTCCGGACAGGGGGGCTAATGAAAAACTGTTTTTT | CASSPDRGANEKLFF
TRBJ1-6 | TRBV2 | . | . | TGTGCCAGCAAGGAGACCAGCCTTCTCTATAATTCACCCCTCCACTTT | CASKETSLLYNSPLHF
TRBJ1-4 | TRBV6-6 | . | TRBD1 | TGTGCCAGCAGTGGGACAGGCACACCGACTAATGAAAAACTGTTTTTT | CASSGTGTPTNEKLFF
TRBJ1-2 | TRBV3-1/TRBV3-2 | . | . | TGTGCCAGCAGCCGAGAAGACTATGGCTACACCTTC | CASSREDYGYTF
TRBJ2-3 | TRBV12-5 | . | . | TGTGCTAGTGGTTTGGTAGCCAGGATGGATACGCAGTATTTT | CASGLVARMDTQYF
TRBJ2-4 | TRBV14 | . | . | TGTGCCAGCAGCCCCCTTGACAATCGAGCCAAAAACATTCAGTACTTC | CASSPLDNRAKNIQYF
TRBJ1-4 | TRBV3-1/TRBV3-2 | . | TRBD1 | TGTGCCAGCAGCGAAGGACGGACAGGGTGGGAAAAACTGTTTTTT | CASSEGRTGWEKLFF
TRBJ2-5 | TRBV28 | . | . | TGTGCCAGCAGTTCCGGGGTAAGGGGGACCCAGTACTTC | CASSSGVRGTQYF
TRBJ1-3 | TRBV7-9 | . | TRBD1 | TGTGCCAGCAACAACCCGTCCGGGACAGGAGACAACTCTGGAAACACCATATATTTT | CASNNPSGTGDNSGNTIYF
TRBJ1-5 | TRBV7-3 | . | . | TGTGCCAGCAGCTCAGACCCGGGGCAGCCCCAGCATTTT | CASSSDPGQPQHF
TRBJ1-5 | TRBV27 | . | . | TGTGCCAGCAGTTTATCCCTCTCTAGCAATCAGCCCCAGCATTTT | CASSLSLSSNQPQHF
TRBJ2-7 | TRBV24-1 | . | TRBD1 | TGTGCCACCAGTGGACAGGGCTACGAGCAGTACTTC | CATSGQGYEQYF
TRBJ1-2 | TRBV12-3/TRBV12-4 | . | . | TGTGCCAGCAGTTCATTTCCACTACAAGGCTACACCTTC | CASSSFPLQGYTF
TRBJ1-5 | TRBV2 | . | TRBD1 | TGTGCCAGCAGCCCCGGACAGGGATATCAGCCCCAGCATTTT | CASSPGQGYQPQHF
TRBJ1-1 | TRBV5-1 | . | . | TGCGCCAGCAGCTTGGCCAAGCAGGGCCACACTGAAGCTTTCTTT | CASSLAKQGHTEAFF
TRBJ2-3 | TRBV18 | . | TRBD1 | TGTGCCAGCTCCCCGGGACAGGGCCTAGATACGCAGTATTTT | CASSPGQGLDTQYF
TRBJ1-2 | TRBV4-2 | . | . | TGTGCCAGCAGCCAAGATTATTGGAAGGCCAGTACGGCGAAAGGATATGGCTACACCTTC | CASSQDYWKASTAKGYGYTF
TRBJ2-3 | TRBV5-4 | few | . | TGTGCCAGCAGCTCGGGACTTAACACAGATACGCAGTATTTT | CASSSGLNTDTQYF
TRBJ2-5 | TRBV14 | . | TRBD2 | TGTGCCAGCAGCCTTGGGACTAGCGCAATAGAGACCCAGTACTTC | CASSLGTSAIETQYF
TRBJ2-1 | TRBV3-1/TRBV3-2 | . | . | TGTGCCAGCAGCCATTCAAGTGGGAATGAGCAGTTCTTC | CASSHSSGNEQFF
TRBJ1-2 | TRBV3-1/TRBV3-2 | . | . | TGTGCCAGCAGCCAAGATTGGGCAGGGAACTATGGCTACACCTTC | CASSQDWAGNYGYTF
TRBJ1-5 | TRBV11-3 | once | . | TGTGCCAGCAGCTTAGATCTATATCAGCCCCAGCATTTT | CASSLDLYQPQHF
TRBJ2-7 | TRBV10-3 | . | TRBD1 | TGTGCCATCAGCGGGACAGGCCCCTCAACCAAAAGCTCCTACGAGCAGTACTTC | CAISGTGPSTKSSYEQYF
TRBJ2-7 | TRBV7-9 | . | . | TGTGCCAGCACCATTAGCGGTAGCTCCTACGAGCAGTACTTC | CASTISGSSYEQYF
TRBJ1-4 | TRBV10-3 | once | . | TGTGCCATCAGTGGGGGCCTGTCCGGGGAGGCAACTAATGAAAAACTGTTTTTT | CAISGGLSGEATNEKLFF
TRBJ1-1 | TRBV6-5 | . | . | TGTGCCAGCAGGCAGAGTCGACAGAAAGCTTTCTTT | CASRQSRQKAFF
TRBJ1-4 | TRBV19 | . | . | TGTGCCAGTGCGGAGGGGCCCGAAGGGAAACTGTTTTTT | CASAEGPEGKLFF
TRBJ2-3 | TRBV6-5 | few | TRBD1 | TGTGCCAGCAGTAGCCCCGGGACAGGGATGCAGTATTTT | CASSSPGTGMQYF
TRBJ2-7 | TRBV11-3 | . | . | TGTGCCAGCAGCCCTGGGGGGCCTGTGAAGCAGTACTTC | CASSPGGPVKQYF
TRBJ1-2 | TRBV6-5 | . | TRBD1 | TGTGCCAGCACTCGGACAGGGGACGGGTCGAGTGGCTACACCTTC | CASTRTGDGSSGYTF
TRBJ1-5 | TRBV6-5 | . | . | TGTGCCAGCAGACCCGGAGTTCAGCCCCAGCATTTT | CASRPGVQPQHF
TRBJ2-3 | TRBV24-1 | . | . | TGTGCCACCGGGGTAGCTGGGGGAGAGTCTCTTTATTCGAAAGGCACAGATACGCAGTATTTT | CATGVAGGESLYSKGTDTQYF
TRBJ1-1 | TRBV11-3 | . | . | TGTGCCAGCAGCTTACAGCCGGACACTGAAGCTTTCTTT | CASSLQPDTEAFF
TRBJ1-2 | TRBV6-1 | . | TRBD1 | TGTGCCAGCAGTGAAGCGCTTTCAGGGGGCGATTATGGCTACACCTTC | CASSEALSGGDYGYTF
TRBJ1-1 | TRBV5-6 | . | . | TGTGCCAGCAGCCCAGTCGGTAGGCCATTGGGTACTGAAGCTTTCTTT | CASSPVGRPLGTEAFF
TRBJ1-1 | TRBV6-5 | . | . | TGTGCCAGTTTCAGGGACTTGAACACTGAAGCTTTCTTT | CASFRDLNTEAFF
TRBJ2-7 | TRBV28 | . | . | TGTGCCAGCAGTTTTATCTACGAGCAGTACTTC | CASSFIYEQYF
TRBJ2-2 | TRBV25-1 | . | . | TGTGCCAGCAGTGAACAGGAGGGGCACACCGGGGAGCTGTTTTTT | CASSEQEGHTGELFF
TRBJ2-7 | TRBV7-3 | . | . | TGTGCCAGCAGCTTAACAGGCGGGTCCTACGAGCAGTACTTC | CASSLTGGSYEQYF
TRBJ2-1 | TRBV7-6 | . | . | TGTGCCAGCAGCTTAGTCAGGTCGTCCAATGAGCAGTTCTTC | CASSLVRSSNEQFF
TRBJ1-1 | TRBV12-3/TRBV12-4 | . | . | TGTGCCAGCAGGGGGTTTTCGGCTTTCTTT | CASRGFSAFF
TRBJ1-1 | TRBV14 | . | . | TGTGCCAGCAGCCCTCAACCACCCGCAGCTTTCTTT | CASSPQPPAAFF
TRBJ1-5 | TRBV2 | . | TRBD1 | TGTGCCAGTACGACAGGGGTTGGGCAGCCCCAGCATTTT | CASTTGVGQPQHF
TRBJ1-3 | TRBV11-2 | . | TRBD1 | TGTGCCAGCAGCTTCTCCGGGACAGGTACCTCTGGAAACACCATATATTTT | CASSFSGTGTSGNTIYF
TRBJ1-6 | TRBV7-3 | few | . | TGTGCCAGCAGCTTAAGCGGCGAGGGGAATTCACCCCTCCACTTT | CASSLSGEGNSPLHF
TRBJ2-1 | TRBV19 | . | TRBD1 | TGTGCCAGTAGTGCCGACAGGGATTGGGCCTACAATGAGCAGTTCTTC | CASSADRDWAYNEQFF
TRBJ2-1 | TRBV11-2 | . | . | TGTGCCAGCAGCTTAGACAGGGGCCCCTACAATGAGCAGTTCTTC | CASSLDRGPYNEQFF
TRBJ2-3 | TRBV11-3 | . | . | TGTGCCAGCAGCGGACCATCCACAGATACGCAGTATTTT | CASSGPSTDTQYF
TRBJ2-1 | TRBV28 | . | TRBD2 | TGTGCCAGCAGTTTACTCGGGACTAGCGGGATCAATGAGCAGTTCTTC | CASSLLGTSGINEQFF